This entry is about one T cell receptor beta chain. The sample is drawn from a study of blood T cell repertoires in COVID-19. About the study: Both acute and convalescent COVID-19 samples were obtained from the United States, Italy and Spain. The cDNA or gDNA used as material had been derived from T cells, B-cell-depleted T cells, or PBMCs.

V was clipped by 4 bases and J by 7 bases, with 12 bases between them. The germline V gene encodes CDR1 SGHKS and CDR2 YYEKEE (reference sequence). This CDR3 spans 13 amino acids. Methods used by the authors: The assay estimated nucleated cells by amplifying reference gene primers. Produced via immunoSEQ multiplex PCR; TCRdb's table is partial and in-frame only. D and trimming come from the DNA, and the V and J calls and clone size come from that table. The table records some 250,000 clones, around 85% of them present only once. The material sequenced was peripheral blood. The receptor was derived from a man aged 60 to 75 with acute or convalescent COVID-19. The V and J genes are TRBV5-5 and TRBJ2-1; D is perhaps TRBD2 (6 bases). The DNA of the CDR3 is TGTGCCAGCAGCCCTACCCGGGGGAATGAGCAGTTCTTC. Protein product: CASSPTRGNEQFF.